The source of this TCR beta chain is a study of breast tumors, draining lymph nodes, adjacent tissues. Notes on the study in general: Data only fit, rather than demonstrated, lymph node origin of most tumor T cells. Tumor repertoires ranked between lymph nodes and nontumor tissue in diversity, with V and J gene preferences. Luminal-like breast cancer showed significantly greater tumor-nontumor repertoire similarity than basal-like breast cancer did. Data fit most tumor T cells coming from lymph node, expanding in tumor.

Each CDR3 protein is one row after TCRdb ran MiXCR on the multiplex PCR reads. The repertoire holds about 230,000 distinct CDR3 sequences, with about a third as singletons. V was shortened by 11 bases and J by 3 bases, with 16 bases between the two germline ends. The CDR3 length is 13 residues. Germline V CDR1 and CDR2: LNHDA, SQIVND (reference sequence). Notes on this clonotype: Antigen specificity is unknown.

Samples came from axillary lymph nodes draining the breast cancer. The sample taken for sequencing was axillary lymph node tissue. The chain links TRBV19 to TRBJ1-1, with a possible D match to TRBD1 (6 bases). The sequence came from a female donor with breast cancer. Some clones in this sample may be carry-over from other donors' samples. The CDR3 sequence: CASKQGLDTEAFF. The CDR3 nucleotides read TGTGCCTCCAAACAGGGATTGGACACTGAAGCTTTCTTT.